These T cell receptor beta chains were read from a single sample in a study of blood T cell repertoires in COVID-19. The data were produced by immunoSEQ multiplex PCR, yet TCRdb's version contains in-frame clones alone and is incomplete. The sample shows about 170,000 clones, more than 75% of them seen only once. The sequenced sample consisted of peripheral blood. The origin of the receptors is a man aged 50-60 years who had recovered from COVID-19. Each CDR3 is given with its conserved first and last residue. A D gene is named only where the DNA matches it firmly. The size entry is marked missing in some rows and otherwise reads once, few, many or a size class.

V gene,clone size,D gene,J gene,CDR3 DNA,CDR3 protein
TRBV24-1,once,TRBD1,TRBJ2-3,TGTGCCACCAGTGCGGCAGGGGGCAAAGATACGCAGTATTTT,CATSAAGGKDTQYF
TRBV3-1/TRBV3-2,.,.,TRBJ2-3,TGTGCCAGCAGCCAAGCCCTAGCTATCACAGATACGCAGTATTTT,CASSQALAITDTQYF
TRBV4-3,.,.,TRBJ1-5,TGCGCCAGCAGCCCTGGGGGGGGCCGGAGCAATCAGCCCCAGCATTTT,CASSPGGGRSNQPQHF
TRBV10-3,.,TRBD2,TRBJ2-1,TGTGCCGCGGCGAGGCTAGCGGGGGCCTCGGGGAATGAGCAGTTCTTC,CAAARLAGASGNEQFF
TRBV21-1,.,.,TRBJ2-3,TGTGCCAGCAGCAAAGGGCCCACAGATACGCAGTATTTT,CASSKGPTDTQYF
TRBV18,.,.,TRBJ1-1,TGTGCCAGCTCCCGAGAGGAAGAGATGAACACTGAAGCTTTCTTT,CASSREEEMNTEAFF
TRBV25-1,.,.,TRBJ2-5,TGTGCCAGCAGTGATCCCAAGGGGGTTACGGAGACCCAGTACTTC,CASSDPKGVTETQYF
TRBV7-2,.,.,TRBJ2-2,TGTGCCAGCAGCCCCCGTTCCGGGGAGCTGTTTTTT,CASSPRSGELFF
TRBV4-2,.,.,TRBJ1-4,TGTGCCAGCAGCCAAGCGACTGGAGTTAATGAAAAACTGTTTTTT,CASSQATGVNEKLFF
TRBV6-6,.,TRBD2,TRBJ2-6,TGTGCCAGCAGTCTCCTAGGTAGCGGGAGCCGATCTGGGGCCAACGTCCTGACTTTC,CASSLLGSGSRSGANVLTF
TRBV27,.,.,TRBJ2-7,TGTGCCAGCAACCCACAGGGTATGGGGTACGAGCAGTACTTC,CASNPQGMGYEQYF